These T cell receptor beta chains were read from a single sample in a study of vaccination effects on CD4 cells after COVID-19. No antigen has been identified for these receptors. Sequencing used immunoSEQ multiplex PCR; TCRdb keeps in-frame clones, though not all of them. The sample lists 66,000 or so clones, more than 60% occurring once. The sequences come from CD4+ T cells from PBMCs cultured without peptide, collected after COVID-19 vaccination. These receptors all come from a human donor who received a COVID-19 vaccine. The CDR3 runs from the conserved cysteine through the conserved F or W. A D gene is named only where the DNA matches it firmly. Clone size appears in some rows only: once, few, many, or a class for an expanded clone.

>TRBJ2-4|TRBV7-2|15|.|.
TGTGCCAGCAGCACCCCCGAGGGACCCAAAAACATTCAGTACTTC
CASSTPEGPKNIQYF
>TRBJ2-3|TRBV5-1|12|.|.
TGCGCCAGCAGCTTGGGGGGTCGTCCCCCGTATTTT
CASSLGGRPPYF
>TRBJ2-5|TRBV4-2|13|TRBD1|.
TGTGCCAGCAGCCAAGGGACAGGGGAGACCCAGTACTTC
CASSQGTGETQYF
>TRBJ1-6|TRBV4-3|15|.|.
TGCGCCAGCAGCCAAGAGCCCTCGGGTAATTCACCCCTCCACTTT
CASSQEPSGNSPLHF
>TRBJ2-5|TRBV30|13|.|.
TGTGCCTGGAGTTCCCAGAACCAAGAGACCCAGTACTTC
CAWSSQNQETQYF
>TRBJ2-3|TRBV14|14|TRBD1|.
TGTGCCAGCAGCCAGACAGGGCTCCTGGATACGCAGTATTTT
CASSQTGLLDTQYF
>TRBJ2-6|TRBV7-2|15|.|.
TGTGCCAGCAGCCAAAAGACCCCTGGGGCCAACGTCCTGACTTTC
CASSQKTPGANVLTF
>TRBJ1-1|TRBV6-4|14|TRBD1|once
TGTGCCAGCAGCTCCGACAGGGTCTTCCCTGAAGCTTTCTTT
CASSSDRVFPEAFF
>TRBJ1-2|TRBV19|13|.|once
TGTGCCAGTAGAGTACAGGGTGACTATGGCTACACCTTC
CASRVQGDYGYTF
>TRBJ2-5|TRBV7-9|14|.|.
TGTGCCAGCAGCTTAGGGCTAGCCGAAGAGACCCAGTACTTC
CASSLGLAEETQYF
>TRBJ1-3|TRBV14|16|.|.
TGTGCCAGCAGCCAAACGATCGGGGAGGCTGGAAACACCATATATTTT
CASSQTIGEAGNTIYF
>TRBJ2-4|TRBV4-1|16|.|.
TGCGCCAGCAGCTCCGGACAGCTCCTAGCCAAAAACATTCAGTACTTC
CASSSGQLLAKNIQYF
>TRBJ1-1|TRBV19|13|.|.
TGTGCCAGTAGTATCCGCTTGGGAGAGGAAGCTTTCTTT
CASSIRLGEEAFF
>TRBJ2-3|TRBV6-1|15|TRBD2|.
TGTGCCAGCAGTGAGGGGCCAGGGAGGGCAGATACGCAGTATTTT
CASSEGPGRADTQYF
>TRBJ2-3|TRBV18|13|.|.
TGTGCCAGCTCGTTCGGACAGCCAGATACGCAGTATTTT
CASSFGQPDTQYF
>TRBJ1-2|TRBV12-3/TRBV12-4|13|.|.
TGTGCCAGCAGTCAGACAGTGATCTATGGCTACACCTTC
CASSQTVIYGYTF
>TRBJ1-5|TRBV30|17|TRBD1|.
TGTGCCTGGAGTGTAGACAGGGCCTCCTATAGCAATCAGCCCCAGCATTTT
CAWSVDRASYSNQPQHF
>TRBJ1-2|TRBV11-2|13|.|.
TGTGCCAGCAGCCAGGGACCGCTCGATGGCTACACCTTC
CASSQGPLDGYTF
>TRBJ2-3|TRBV5-1|14|TRBD2|once
TGCGCCAGCAGGACTAGCGGGGTCACAGATACGCAGTATTTT
CASRTSGVTDTQYF
>TRBJ1-2|TRBV27|14|TRBD1|.
TGTGCCAGCAGAAGGGACAGCCTCAACTATGGCTACACCTTC
CASRRDSLNYGYTF
>TRBJ2-1|TRBV5-1|16|TRBD1|.
TGCGCCAGCAGCGACAGGGGAAAGATTACAATTCAGGGGCAGTTCTTC
CASSDRGKITIQGQFF
>TRBJ2-5|TRBV6-5|15|.|.
TGTGCCAGCGGACGAGGGGGAGTCTACCAAGAGACCCAGTACTTC
CASGRGGVYQETQYF
>TRBJ1-1|TRBV4-3|13|.|.
TGCGCCAGCAGCCGAGAGTCATACACTGAAGCTTTCTTT
CASSRESYTEAFF
>TRBJ1-5|TRBV20-1|15|.|.
TGCAGTGCTAGTCCTACAGGGTTTAACAATCAGCCCCAGCATTTT
CSASPTGFNNQPQHF
>TRBJ2-1|TRBV4-1|11|.|.
TGCGCCAGCAGCGCTTACAATGAGCAGTTCTTC
CASSAYNEQFF
>TRBJ1-1|TRBV5-1|16|TRBD1|.
TGCGCCAGCAGCTTAATCAACAGGGGGATGAACACTGAAGCTTTCTTT
CASSLINRGMNTEAFF
>TRBJ2-2|TRBV10-2|16|.|few
TGCGCCAGCAGGACGCCCGGGCGCTGGGACACCGGGGAGCTGTTTTTT
CASRTPGRWDTGELFF
>TRBJ2-6|TRBV7-2|18|TRBD1|.
TGTGCCAGCAGCTTAGGGGGGACAGCCTCCTCTGGGGCCAACGTCCTGACTTTC
CASSLGGTASSGANVLTF
>TRBJ2-3|TRBV7-9|17|TRBD1|.
TGTGCCAGCAGCACTAGCCCCGGGACAGGGGATTCGGATACGCAGTATTTT
CASSTSPGTGDSDTQYF